The rows below give T cell receptor beta chains drawn from one sample of a study of CD8 T cells in ankylosing spondylitis. In TCRdb, the 5' RACE reads were re-called with MiXCR into one record per CDR3 protein. The repertoire holds roughly 17,000 distinct CDR3 sequences, with approximately 8% as singletons. The sample consisted of blood. The origin of the receptors is a male donor with ankylosing spondylitis or in good health (not recorded which). Both conserved end residues are part of each CDR3. A D gene is named only where the DNA matches it firmly. Clone size, where shown, is once, few, many, or a class for clones that have expanded.

clone size	D gene	V gene	J gene	CDR3 DNA	CDR3 protein
few	TRBD1	TRBV4-3	TRBJ2-7	TGCGCCAGCAGCCGGGACAGGATAAGCTACGAGCAGTACTTC	CASSRDRISYEQYF
few	-	TRBV7-2	TRBJ2-2	TGTGCCAGCAACTATAAGGGGGGATCCACCGGGGAGCTGTTTTTT	CASNYKGGSTGELFF
few	-	TRBV3-1	TRBJ2-2	TGTGCCAGCAGCCGACCTAGCGTAGGGACCGGGGAGCTGTTTTTT	CASSRPSVGTGELFF
few	-	TRBV7-7	TRBJ2-2	TGTGCTAGCAGCTTAGCGGTTCCCTCGAACACCGGGGAGCTGTTTTTT	CASSLAVPSNTGELFF
many	TRBD2	TRBV6-5	TRBJ2-7	TGTGCCAGCAGTTACGGGGTGCGGGAGGGTTCCTACGAGCAGTACTTC	CASSYGVREGSYEQYF
once	TRBD1	TRBV12-3/TRBV12-4	TRBJ2-2	TGTGCCAGCAGTTTAAGGGACAGCCAGACCGGGGAGCTGTTTTTT	CASSLRDSQTGELFF
-	-	TRBV28	TRBJ1-5	TGTGCCAGTACAATTGGCAATCAGCCCCAGCATTTT	CASTIGNQPQHF
-	TRBD2	TRBV7-2	TRBJ2-7	TGTGCCAGCAGCCAAGCGGGAGGGCCGAGGGACGAGCAGTACTTC	CASSQAGGPRDEQYF
many	-	TRBV6-2/TRBV6-3	TRBJ2-1	TGTGCCAGCAATAATGGCAATGAGCAGTTCTTC	CASNNGNEQFF
many	TRBD2	TRBV12-3/TRBV12-4	TRBJ2-1	TGTGCCAGCAGTCCCTCGGTTAGCGGGGGGACCCGCTCCTACAATGAGCAGTTCTTC	CASSPSVSGGTRSYNEQFF
few	TRBD1	TRBV7-2	TRBJ2-1	TGTGCCAGCAGCTCTTCGGGACAGGGCAACAATGAGCAGTTCTTC	CASSSSGQGNNEQFF
-	-	TRBV30	TRBJ2-4	TGTGCCTGGAGTGAACCAGGGTTCAAAAACATTCAGTACTTC	CAWSEPGFKNIQYF
few	TRBD2	TRBV20-1	TRBJ2-3	TGCAGTGCTAGAGATCGGCTAGCGGGAGGCACAGATACGCAGTATTTT	CSARDRLAGGTDTQYF
many	-	TRBV27	TRBJ2-3	TGTGCCAGCAGTTTAGGGGCTACCCGCACAGATACGCAGTATTTT	CASSLGATRTDTQYF
few	-	TRBV4-3	TRBJ1-4	TGCGCCAGCAGCCAGGAAGGGAGCGGGAATGAAAAACTGTTTTTT	CASSQEGSGNEKLFF
many	TRBD2	TRBV7-2	TRBJ2-3	TGTGCCAGCAGCTGGGGGGGGAGCACAGATACGCAGTATTTT	CASSWGGSTDTQYF
few	-	TRBV10-3	TRBJ2-2	TGTGCCATCAGTGAGTCTGCGGGCGCGAACACCGGGGAGCTGTTTTTT	CAISESAGANTGELFF
many	-	TRBV5-1	TRBJ1-1	TGCGCCAGCAGCTTGGGGCAGGGGTTCACTGAAGCTTTCTTT	CASSLGQGFTEAFF
few	-	TRBV29-1	TRBJ2-2	TGCAGCGTTGAAGAGGGGGACTGGGGCACCGGGGAGCTGTTTTTT	CSVEEGDWGTGELFF
-	-	TRBV5-1	TRBJ2-1	TGCGCCAGCAGCTTGGAGCCTGGAGGGGATGAGCAGTTCTTC	CASSLEPGGDEQFF
many	-	TRBV11-1	TRBJ1-1	TGTGCCAGCAGCTTCTCGACAGTTCTGAACACTGAAGCTTTCTTT	CASSFSTVLNTEAFF
many	-	TRBV20-1	TRBJ2-5	TGCAGTGCCCGAGGGACCCTCCTTACTCAAGAGACCCAGTACTTC	CSARGTLLTQETQYF
-	TRBD1	TRBV10-3	TRBJ1-2	TGTGCCATCAGTGGCGTACAGGGGGCTAGCTATGGCTACACCTTC	CAISGVQGASYGYTF
many	-	TRBV12-3/TRBV12-4	TRBJ1-5	TGTGCCAGCAGTTTCAGGGGAGCTCCCCAGCATTTT	CASSFRGAPQHF
many	TRBD2	TRBV6-1	TRBJ2-7	TGTGCCAGCAGTGGGTTTGTAGCGGGAGTCGGCGAGCAGTACTTC	CASSGFVAGVGEQYF
many	-	TRBV6-4	TRBJ2-1	TGTGCCAGCAGTGACCCAAGTCGTAGCAATGAGCAGTTCTTC	CASSDPSRSNEQFF
many	TRBD1	TRBV7-6	TRBJ1-4	TGTGCCAGCAGCCCCACAGGGGCCCTTTGGGAAAAACTGTTTTTT	CASSPTGALWEKLFF
many	-	TRBV7-2	TRBJ2-5	TGTGCCAGCAGCTTAGGACGGTTCCAAGAGACCCAGTACTTC	CASSLGRFQETQYF
many	-	TRBV7-2	TRBJ2-3	TGTGCCAGCAGCTTAGTAGGGGCCACAGATACGCAGTATTTT	CASSLVGATDTQYF
many	-	TRBV24-1	TRBJ2-1	TGTGCCACCAAGACCGGGTATGGGGACAATGAGCAGTTCTTC	CATKTGYGDNEQFF
many	TRBD2	TRBV20-1	TRBJ2-7	TGCAGTGCTAGAGCCCTACGGGAGGTTAGCGAGCAGTACTTC	CSARALREVSEQYF
few	TRBD1	TRBV7-6	TRBJ2-1	TGTGCCAGCAGCACAACCGGGACAGGGATGGAGCAGTTCTTC	CASSTTGTGMEQFF
many	TRBD1	TRBV12-3/TRBV12-4	TRBJ1-2	TGTGCCAGCAGCCCGGGACAGGGGTATGGCTACACCTTC	CASSPGQGYGYTF
many	-	TRBV29-1	TRBJ2-3	TGCAGCGTTTCGCCTACCTCCTCCGATACGCAGTATTTT	CSVSPTSSDTQYF
many	TRBD2	TRBV28	TRBJ2-3	TGTGCCAGCAGTTTCCGACTAGCCGGGGGCACAGATACGCAGTATTTT	CASSFRLAGGTDTQYF
-	-	TRBV7-3	TRBJ2-5	TGTGCCAGCAGCCTGACTGGACTGGAAGAAGAGACCCAGTACTTC	CASSLTGLEEETQYF
few	-	TRBV6-6	TRBJ2-5	TGTGCCAGCAGTGAAGACAGCCAAGAGACCCAGTACTTC	CASSEDSQETQYF
many	-	TRBV7-2	TRBJ2-3	TGTGCCAGCAGCTTAGGGGTAGCGGCAGATACGCAGTATTTT	CASSLGVAADTQYF
-	-	TRBV15	TRBJ1-4	TGTGCCACCAGCACTCAGGGACGGACGCTGTCGGATGAAAAACTGTTTTTT	CATSTQGRTLSDEKLFF
-	-	TRBV28	TRBJ1-2	TGTGCCAGCAGTTCGGGGGGCCTACTAAACTATGGCTACACCTTC	CASSSGGLLNYGYTF
-	-	TRBV18	TRBJ2-2	TGTGCCAGCTCAACCAAGAACACCGGGGAGCTGTTTTTT	CASSTKNTGELFF
many	-	TRBV12-3/TRBV12-4	TRBJ2-3	TGTGCCAGCAGTTTCGGGGCCTCCACAGATACGCAGTATTTT	CASSFGASTDTQYF
many	TRBD2	TRBV20-1	TRBJ2-7	TGCAGTGCTCCCTCTAGCGGTTCCAACGAGCAGTACTTC	CSAPSSGSNEQYF
many	-	TRBV29-1	TRBJ2-2	TGCAGCGTCGGACATCCGAACACCGGGGAGCTGTTTTTT	CSVGHPNTGELFF
many	TRBD1	TRBV7-2	TRBJ1-4	TGTGCCAGCAGGCCACAGGGGGCGAATGAAAAACTGTTTTTT	CASRPQGANEKLFF
-	TRBD2	TRBV11-2	TRBJ2-1	TGTGCCAGCAGCTTAGATCCTAGCGGGTACAATGAGCAGTTCTTC	CASSLDPSGYNEQFF
many	-	TRBV29-1	TRBJ1-1	TGCAGCGTTTGGCAGAACACTGAAGCTTTCTTT	CSVWQNTEAFF
many	TRBD2	TRBV6-7	TRBJ2-2	TGTGCCAGCAGTTATCGGACTAGCGCGAACACCGGGGAGCTGTTTTTT	CASSYRTSANTGELFF
many	TRBD2	TRBV12-3/TRBV12-4	TRBJ2-4	TGTGCCAGCAGTTTTGGTTCGCGGGAGAGCGGCGACATTCAGTACTTC	CASSFGSRESGDIQYF
many	-	TRBV21-1	TRBJ2-1	TGTGCCAGCAGCCCCCCTGTGGGCGGAGGATACAATGAGCAGTTCTTC	CASSPPVGGGYNEQFF
many	TRBD1	TRBV20-1	TRBJ2-2	TGCAGTGCTAGAGATGCCGGGACAGGGGGTACCGGGGAGCTGTTTTTT	CSARDAGTGGTGELFF
-	-	TRBV28	TRBJ2-2	TGTGCCAGCAATACGGGAGTCGTGGACGGGGAGCTGTTTTTT	CASNTGVVDGELFF
-	-	TRBV29-1	TRBJ2-2	TGCAGCGTAATAGCGCTGAACACCGGGGAGCTGTTTTTT	CSVIALNTGELFF
many	TRBD1	TRBV10-3	TRBJ2-3	TGTGCCATCAGGGGGACAGGCGCTAGCACAGATACGCAGTATTTT	CAIRGTGASTDTQYF
many	-	TRBV20-1	TRBJ1-5	TGCAGTGCTAGACCCGTGGGGGCGAGGGGTCAGCCCCAGCATTTT	CSARPVGARGQPQHF
many	-	TRBV12-3/TRBV12-4	TRBJ2-1	TGTGCCAGCAGTTTAAAAGTGAGTGCTGAGCAGTTCTTC	CASSLKVSAEQFF
many	-	TRBV20-1	TRBJ1-5	TGCAGTGCTAGTTCAGGGAGTTGGGATCAGCCCCAGCATTTT	CSASSGSWDQPQHF
many	TRBD2	TRBV29-1	TRBJ2-7	TGCAGCGTTACCGGGACTAGCGGGGATGTTACCTACGAGCAGTACTTC	CSVTGTSGDVTYEQYF